The 22 T cell receptor beta chains below were found in one sample sequenced in a study of shared clonotypes between healthy human individuals. The data were produced by immunoSEQ multiplex PCR, yet TCRdb's version contains in-frame clones alone and is incomplete. The table includes some 1.1 million clones, around three quarters detected once. The sample was memory CD4+ T cells from PBMCs. Noted subset: CD45RA-negative fraction. Receptors were obtained from a man between 18 and 35 years old in good health. Some clones in this sample may be carry-over from other donors' samples.

The rearrangement joins TRBV7-2 to TRBJ2-7, with D hard to call. Trimming took 1 base from V and 2 from J, leaving 12 bases between them. Germline CDR1 and CDR2: SGHTA and FQGNSA. The CDR3 loop spans 15 amino acids. Here the CDR3 DNA reads TGTGCCAGCAGCTTAGTACAAGGGCCCCCCTACGAGCAGTACTTC. It translates to CASSLVQGPPYEQYF.

This clone has just a few counts. The chain links TRBV28 to TRBJ1-1; no clear D. Per the germline V gene, CDR1 is MDHEN and CDR2 is SYDVKM. The CDR3 consists of 12 residues. Trimming cost V 4 bases and J 8 bases, with 11 bases left between them. Written as DNA, the CDR3 is TGTGCCAGCAGTTGGTCGGTTGGGGAAGCTTTCTTT. It yields the protein CASSWSVGEAFF. Looking up the rest from reference TRBV28 and TRBJ1-1 gives the full variable domain: DVKVTQSSRYLVKRTGEKVFLECVQDMDHENMFWYRQDPGLGLRLIYFSYDVKMKEKGDIPEGYSVSREKKERFSLILESASTNQTSMYLCASSWSVGEAFFGQGTRLTVV.

The chain employs TRBV6-1 and TRBJ1-1; no clear D. Per the germline V gene, CDR1 is MNHNS and CDR2 is SASEGT. The length of the CDR3 is 15 residues. V shed 0 bases and J shed 6 bases, with 14 bases lying between them. For the CDR3, the DNA is TGTGCCAGCAGTGAAGCGGAAGGCGGGGTCGCTGAAGCTTTCTTT. This sequence encodes CASSEAEGGVAEAFF.

The J gene is TRBJ2-1, the V gene TRBV9; 7 bases match TRBD2. CDR1 SGDLS and CDR2 YYNGEE come from the germline V gene. CDR3 length: 15 amino acids. J was trimmed by 9 bases and V by 6 bases; bases with no gene match: 15. CDR3 residues: CASTLSPGGLGEQFF. CDR3 nucleotide sequence: TGTGCCAGCACCCTTTCCCCGGGAGGTCTTGGTGAGCAGTTCTTC.

The rearrangement uses TRBV7-6 and TRBJ2-7; TRBD1 matches 9 bases. J gave up 6 bases and V 5 bases, and 5 bases lay outside the gene matches. This CDR3 contains 13 residues. Germline-derived CDR1 and CDR2 are SGHVS and FNYEAQ. The CDR3 sequence: CASSLRTGVEQYF. In DNA form, the CDR3 reads TGTGCCAGCAGCCTACGGACAGGGGTCGAGCAGTACTTC.

J is TRBJ2-2 and V is TRBV5-1; 13 bases map to TRBD2. Germline V lookup: CDR1 SGHRS, CDR2 YFSETQ. Trimming at V came to 1 base and at J to 2 bases, leaving 5 bases not matched to a gene. The CDR3 totals 18 residues. The DNA for the CDR3 is TGCGCCAGCAGCTTGAGGGGGACTAGCGGGGCTAACACCGGGGAGCTGTTTTTT. The encoded protein is CASSLRGTSGANTGELFF. Using reference TRBV5-1 and TRBJ2-2 for the parts outside the CDR3, the full variable domain is KAGVTQTPRYLIKTRGQQVTLSCSPISGHRSVSWYQQTPGQGLQFLFEYFSETQRNKGNFPGRFSGRQFSNSRSEMNVSTLELGDSALYLCASSLRGTSGANTGELFFGEGSRLTVL.

CDR3 loop: CASSPGGSTEAFF. The CDR3 DNA reads TGTGCCAGCAGCCCAGGGGGCAGCACTGAAGCTTTCTTT. The chain uses TRBV11-3 and TRBJ1-1, with 8 bases fitting TRBD1. The CDR3 loop spans 13 amino acids. Germline trimming cut 5 bases from V and 4 bases from J; bases unmatched to any gene: 3. CDR1 is SGHNT, CDR2 YENEEA, per germline.

The chain has TRBV13 and TRBJ2-7; tentatively, D is TRBD1 or TRBD2 (5 bases each). The CDR3 contains 16 residues. Germline assignment: CDR1 PRHDT and CDR2 FYEKMQ (reference sequence). Between the trimmed V and J ends, which lost 5 bases and 3 bases, there was a span of 20 bases. The CDR3 region is CASSQGPGGSGYEQYF. The CDR3 coding sequence is TGTGCCAGCAGCCAGGGCCCGGGTGGGAGCGGCTACGAGCAGTACTTC.

The genes are TRBV11-3 and TRBJ1-3; no clear D. The length of the CDR3 is 13 residues. Trimming took off 3 bases at V and 6 bases at J, with 9 bases between the two ends. Germline V gene lookup returns CDR1 SGHNT and CDR2 YENEEA. The CDR3 DNA reads TGTGCCAGCAGCTTGTCGTGGGCAAACACCATATATTTT. Its translation is CASSLSWANTIYF.

The V and J genes are TRBV11-2 and TRBJ2-7; 10 positions agree with TRBD1. The V and J ends lost 5 bases and 6 bases, in that order; junction bases with no gene match: 7. The length of the CDR3 is 14 residues. The V gene's germline CDR1 is SGHAT and CDR2 FQNNGV. CDR3 amino acids: CASSPIRQGAEQYF. DNA for the CDR3: TGTGCCAGCAGCCCCATCCGACAGGGGGCCGAGCAGTACTTC.

V and J are TRBV5-1 and TRBJ2-5; D might be TRBD2 (6 bases). CDR3 size: 15 residues. With 4 bases removed from V and 1 base from J, the gap between germline ends came to 14 bases. Germline CDR1 SGHRS, CDR2 YFSETQ. The CDR3 coding sequence is TGCGCCAGCAGCCCGGATGGGACTCCCCAAGAGACCCAGTACTTC. Its translation: CASSPDGTPQETQYF. The full variable domain, rest sourced from reference TRBV5-1 and TRBJ2-5, is KAGVTQTPRYLIKTRGQQVTLSCSPISGHRSVSWYQQTPGQGLQFLFEYFSETQRNKGNFPGRFSGRQFSNSRSEMNVSTLELGDSALYLCASSPDGTPQETQYFGPGTRLLVL.

The chain recombines TRBV28 with TRBJ1-2; D not resolved. Germline values: CDR1 MDHEN, CDR2 SYDVKM. V was clipped by 5 bases and J by 4 bases, with 11 bases between them. The CDR3 length is 13 residues. Here the CDR3 reads CASSPRTGYGYTF. The DNA of the CDR3 is TGTGCCAGCAGTCCTCGGACGGGCTATGGCTACACCTTC.

This chain uses TRBV5-1 with TRBJ1-2; D perhaps matches TRBD1 (6 bases). Germline CDR1 and CDR2: SGHRS and YFSETQ. V shed 4 bases and J shed 4 bases, with 11 bases lying between them. The CDR3 spans 13 residues. DNA of the CDR3: TGCGCCAGCAGCGGACAGACCCTCTATGGCTACACCTTC. This translates into CASSGQTLYGYTF.

This clone has only a few counts. The chain is built from TRBV20-1 and TRBJ1-1; maybe TRBD1 (5 bases). CDR1 is DFQATT and CDR2 is SNEGSKA in the germline V gene (reference sequence). V lost 3 bases and J lost 4, with 6 bases in between. The CDR3 is made up of 11 amino acids. Here the CDR3 DNA reads TGCAGTGCTAGCACAGGCACTGAAGCTTTCTTT. It yields the protein CSASTGTEAFF.

This clone has just a few counts. This chain links TRBV7-9 with TRBJ1-2; tentatively, D is TRBD1 (5 bases). Trimming removed 5 bases from V and 7 bases from J, with 17 bases in between. This CDR3 is built from 14 residues. Germline assignment: CDR1 SEHNR and CDR2 FQNEAQ (reference sequence). The CDR3 nucleotides are TGTGCCAGCAGCCAATTCGGGGGGATAGGTGGCTACACCTTC. It is translated as CASSQFGGIGGYTF.

Note on this clone: The same CDR3 also results from other DNA sequences found in this sample. The rearrangement joins TRBV5-1 to TRBJ2-2, with D maybe TRBD1 (5 bases). The CDR3 contains 14 residues. The germline V and J ends were trimmed by 0 bases and 5 bases, with 8 bases remaining between them. Per germline, CDR1 SGHRS and CDR2 YFSETQ. The CDR3 coding sequence is TGCGCCAGCAGCTTGGATAGGGGAACCGGGGAGCTGTTTTTT. As protein: CASSLDRGTGELFF.

The sample holds a few counts of this clone. The V gene is TRBV18, the J gene TRBJ2-7; 8 bases map to TRBD1. Germline CDR1 is KGHSH and CDR2 is LQKENI. The trim removed 4 bases at V and 5 bases at J, leaving 10 bases unmatched. This CDR3 contains 15 residues. The CDR3 sequence is CASSQFGQGVHEQYF. Written as DNA, the CDR3 is TGTGCCAGCTCACAGTTTGGACAGGGTGTCCACGAGCAGTACTTC.

The rearrangement joins TRBV2 to TRBJ2-5; the match to TRBD2 covers 7 bases. CDR1 SNHLY and CDR2 FYNNEI come from the germline V gene. This CDR3 has 13 amino acids. Trimming cost V 6 bases and J 3 bases; bases outside gene matches: 4. In DNA form, the CDR3 reads TGTGCCAGCAGATTGGGGACTAAAGAGACCCAGTACTTC. Translating gives CASRLGTKETQYF. The whole variable domain, filled in from reference TRBV2 and TRBJ2-5, reads EPEVTQTPSHQVTQMGQEVILRCVPISNHLYFYWYRQILGQKVEFLVSFYNNEISEKSEIFDDQFSVERPDGSNFTLKIRSTKLEDSAMYFCASRLGTKETQYFGPGTRLLVL.

The genes are TRBV18 and TRBJ2-7; 8 bases agree with TRBD1. The CDR3 covers 15 residues. From germline, CDR1 is KGHSH and CDR2 LQKENI. After removal of 5 bases from V and 0 bases from J, the junction contained 6 bases not matched to a gene. CDR3 amino acids: CASSTGTGSSYEQYF. DNA of the CDR3: TGTGCCAGCTCAACGGGGACAGGTAGCTCCTACGAGCAGTACTTC.

CDR3: CASTLGGELYNEQYF. CDR3 DNA sequence: TGTGCCAGCACCCTAGGGGGGGAACTCTACAACGAGCAGTACTTC. This chain joins TRBV28 and TRBJ2-7, with a weak D call TRBD2 (7 bases). V shed 7 bases and J shed 5 bases, with 21 bases lying between them. The CDR3 has 15 residues. The germline V gene encodes CDR1 MDHEN and CDR2 SYDVKM.

V gene TRBV5-1 combines with J gene TRBJ2-3; D is unclear. Germline V CDR1 and CDR2: SGHRS, YFSETQ. The CDR3 loop spans 14 amino acids. Between the trimmed V and J ends, which lost 0 bases and 1 base, there was a span of 6 bases. CDR3 DNA sequence: TGCGCCAGCAGCTTGGGGCGACGCACAGATACGCAGTATTTT. Its translation is CASSLGRRTDTQYF.

Only one count was recorded for this clone. The rearrangement uses TRBV29-1 and TRBJ2-3; perhaps TRBD2 as D (6 bases). The CDR3 has 15 amino acids. Germline assignment: CDR1 SQVTM and CDR2 ANQGSEA. Trimming removed 5 bases at V and 0 bases at J, with 15 bases between. The CDR3 protein is CSVRGGSSSTDTQYF. CDR3 nucleotides: TGCAGCGTTCGGGGAGGATCCTCTAGCACAGATACGCAGTATTTT.